This T cell receptor (beta chain) was documented in a study of cytomegalovirus exposure and HLA in healthy donors. Study-wide results and limits: The number of N-insertions in an Asian-associated ancestry cluster was reportedly below the 666-donor mean in a later analysis. Fewer than 20,000 TCR beta sequences were associated with HLA alleles at 0.05 false discovery rate in a later analysis. The authors listed some 160 TCR beta chains as cytomegalovirus-associated.

As concerns this clone: The target antigen is unknown.

Germline CDR1 and CDR2: LGHNA and YNFKEQ. CDR3 size: 17 residues. V dropped 3 bases and J dropped 5; count of bases not matched to a gene: 10. A multiplex PCR was run with 60 Vbeta primers and 13 Jbeta primers. Clones were sequenced by immunoSEQ multiplex PCR, and TCRdb holds only the in-frame ones, with some missing. The sample lists about 140,000 clones, roughly four fifths occurring once. Sequencing used PBMCs. The TCR comes from a woman between 40 and 50 years old in good health and CMV-seronegative. The rearrangement links TRBV4-2 to TRBJ2-2, with 9 positions matching TRBD1. The CDR3 nucleotides read TGTGCCAGCAGCCACGACCGGGACAGGGTTCTAACCGGGGAGCTGTTTTTT. It yields the protein CASSHDRDRVLTGELFF.